Described below is a single T cell receptor beta chain sequence and its context. The antigen remains undetermined. The data were produced by immunoSEQ multiplex PCR, yet TCRdb's version contains in-frame clones alone and is incomplete. The profile covers some 120,000 clones, with 80% to 90% appearing a single time and approximately 8.8% taken by the ten largest. This sample is part of a study of T cell responses to AZD1222 COVID-19 vaccine. Background on the study: Combined were second doses at about 4 or about 12 weeks.

Notes on the study in general: Donor demographics were predominantly white British with a female majority; clonal diversity may be underestimated. Spike-specific TCR depth and breadth grew after two AZD1222 doses. Unmutated regions of variants are reportedly targeted by nearly half of spike-specific TCRs.

CDR3 length: 16 residues. Germline V gene lookup returns CDR1 LNHDA and CDR2 SQIVND (reference sequence). With V trimmed by 4 bases and J by 1 base, 8 bases remained unmatched. The input for sequencing was peripheral blood, taken on day 0 of AZD1222 vaccination. The chain employs TRBV19 and TRBJ2-5; 8 bases fit TRBD2. This TCR derives from an adult in good health. CDR3 sequence (DNA): TGTGCCAGTAGTAGTGGCTCTAGCGGGCCCCAAGAGACCCAGTACTTC. Translating gives CASSSGSSGPQETQYF.